This TCR beta chain was profiled in a study of human T cells and chemical hapten exposure (dated by TCRdb to 2020 to 2023). In terms of the full investigation: For sensitization, 2% DPC in acetone was applied to a 2 cm by 2 cm area of upper inner arm skin. Weekly therapeutic DPC doses were additionally applied to the scalp of patients throughout the roughly 23-week study period. Blood for TCR sequencing was provided by twenty-nine alopecia patients at one to four time points (pre-sensitization, 2, 6 and 24 weeks). Alopecia areata with under or over 50% scalp involvement, alopecia totalis and alopecia universalis were represented in the patient cohort, which was mostly female. Patch testing was done on the upper back using Finn chambers containing 0.01% DPC, and results were scored after 6 days according to International Contact Dermatitis Research Group standards. Peripheral blood TCR repertoire changes were tracked in vivo in alopecia patients during primary and secondary sensitization to the hapten diphenylcyclopropenone (DPC). Libraries were pooled for sequencing, and per-sample TCR yields varied mainly because of small differences in library volumes within the pool. Blood was sampled from patients pre-sensitization (week 0) and at 2, 6 and about 24 weeks after DPC sensitization.

The method behind the library was RACE. TCRdb records NextSeq 500 as the sequencer. Library preparation attached unique molecular identifiers to individual cDNA molecules for quantitative, reproducible TCR counting. Both TCR alpha and TCR beta chains were sequenced from each blood RNA sample. Turning to the authors' computational methods: Samples had a median of roughly 99,000 TCRs, with a range from roughly 23,224 to 700,000. The Decombinator software suite was used to annotate V, J and CDR3 in the TCR reads. Every sample was subsampled to the same number of TCRs (28,000) for the PS versus PT1 abundance plots. Expanded TCRs were defined as absent before sensitization and observed at least eight times at the 2-week time point. Through fastp at Q25 and MiXCR, TCRdb rebuilt clones from the public reads, retaining in-frame beta chains. Each entry merges the rows of one CDR3 protein and shows their most common DNA and genes. The V and J calls and clone size come from TCRdb's table, not from the authors' own analysis. The sample table records approximately 32,000 distinct CDR3 sequences; more than 5% of these occur just once. In total, the top ten clones hold 4.5% to 7% of the sample.

What the study reported, not specific to this receptor: Because every patient had alopecia, a presumed autoimmune disease, the patients' immune response might differ from that of healthy individuals. Patch test score was positively correlated with the number of PT1 expanded TCRs, with significance at thresholds 8, 16 and 32 but not at 4. After repeated subsampling, the strength of the expansion versus patch-test correlation and the threshold at which it became significant changed. Expanded TCRs formed significantly more large CDR3 similarity clusters than pre-sensitization or healthy control sets, consistent with antigen-driven responses. DPC sensitization did not change how many TCRs were above 1 in 1000 frequency, and no evidence was found of alterations in global repertoire structure.

The time point label here, explained by the study, means: patch test 3, about 24 weeks after DPC sensitization. In the paper's terms, the treatment or condition label means: therapeutic diphenylcyclopropenone sensitization with weekly scalp DPC. Blood at each patch-test visit was drawn before the patch test was applied. To be eligible, patients had to be aged 18 to 70, diagnosed with alopecia and judged suitable for DPC therapy, while pregnant patients were excluded. Total RNA was extracted from unfractionated whole blood that had been collected in Tempus Blood RNA tubes. The CDR3 goes from the cysteine to the phenylalanine over 15 residues. The read is trimmed to its CDR3 DNA, 45 bases read in frame from base 1. CDR1 and CDR2 (DFQATT, SNEGSKA) derive from the germline V gene (reference sequence). V loses 2 bases, J loses 1 base, and the germline ends lie 12 bases apart. This clonotype was detected only a few times. Its antigen is not yet known. No qualities accompany the bases; no much larger clone lies one base away.

The chain is encoded by TRBV20-1 joined to TRBJ2-4; TRBD2 is a weak D gene call, 5 bases matching. The receptor was derived from a man younger than 40 with alopecia areata. Some clones in this sample may be carry-over from other donors' samples. The specimen comprised whole blood, sampled in connection with sensitization to the hapten diphenylcyclopropenone (DPC). The DNA reads as follows: TGCAGTGCTAGAACGTTCACGGGGGCCAAAAACATTCAGTACTTC. Its protein reads: CSARTFTGAKNIQYF.